This T cell receptor beta chain was captured by sequencing in a study of blood T cell repertoires in COVID-19. Under the authors' procedure: Amplification from reference gene primers served as the basis for estimated nucleated cell counts. Assay: immunoSEQ multiplex PCR; the TCRdb copy retains only in-frame clones and omits some. The V and J calls and the clone size are those of that table, but D and trimming were determined from the DNA. The sample consists of hundreds of thousands of clones, roughly 90% of them appearing once. The CDR3 contains 12 residues. Germline CDR1 SGHAT, CDR2 FQNNGV. Trimming took 5 bases from V and 6 from J, leaving 11 bases between them.

This TCR was recovered from a woman younger than 45 with active or convalescent COVID-19. The chain couples TRBV11-2 to TRBJ2-7, with a possible D match to TRBD1 (6 bases). The sequenced sample consisted of peripheral blood. The CDR3 loop reads CASSMTGPEQYF. CDR3 in DNA: TGTGCCAGCAGCATGACAGGTCCCGAGCAGTACTTC. The variable domain in full, with the rest retrieved from reference TRBV11-2 and TRBJ2-7, is EAGVAQSPRYKIIEKRQSVAFWCNPISGHATLYWYQQILGQGPKLLIQFQNNGVVDDSQLPKDRFSAERLKGVDSTLKIQPAKLEDSAVYLCASSMTGPEQYFGPGTRLTVT.